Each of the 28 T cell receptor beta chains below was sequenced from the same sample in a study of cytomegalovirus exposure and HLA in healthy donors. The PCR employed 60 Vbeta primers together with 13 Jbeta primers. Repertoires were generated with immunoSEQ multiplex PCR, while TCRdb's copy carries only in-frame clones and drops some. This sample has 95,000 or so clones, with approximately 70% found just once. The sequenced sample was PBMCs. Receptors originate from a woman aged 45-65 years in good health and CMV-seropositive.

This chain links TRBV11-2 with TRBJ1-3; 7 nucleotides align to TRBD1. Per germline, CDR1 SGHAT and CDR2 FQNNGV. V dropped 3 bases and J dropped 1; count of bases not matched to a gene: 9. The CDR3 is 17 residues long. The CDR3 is CASSFELRDRSGNTIYF. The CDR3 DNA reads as TGTGCCAGCAGCTTCGAACTCCGGGACAGATCTGGAAACACCATATATTTT.

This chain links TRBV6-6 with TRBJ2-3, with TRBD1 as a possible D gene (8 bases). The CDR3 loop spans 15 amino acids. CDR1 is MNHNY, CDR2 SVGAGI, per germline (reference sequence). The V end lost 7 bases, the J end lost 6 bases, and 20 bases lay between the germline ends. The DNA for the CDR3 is TGTGCCAGCACAGGACAGGGAGGGTTTGGGGATACGCAGTATTTT. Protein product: CASTGQGGFGDTQYF.

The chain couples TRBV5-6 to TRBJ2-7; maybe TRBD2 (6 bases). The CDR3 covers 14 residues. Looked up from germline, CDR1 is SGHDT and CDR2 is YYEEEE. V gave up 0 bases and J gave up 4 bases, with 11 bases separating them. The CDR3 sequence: CASSLVSGEYEQYF. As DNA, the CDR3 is TGTGCCAGCAGCTTGGTTAGCGGTGAGTACGAGCAGTACTTC.

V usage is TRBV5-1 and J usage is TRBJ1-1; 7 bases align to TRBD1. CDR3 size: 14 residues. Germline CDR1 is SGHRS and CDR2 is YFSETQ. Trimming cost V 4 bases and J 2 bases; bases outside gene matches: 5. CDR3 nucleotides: TGCGCCAGCAGCGGGGACAGCGCCAACACTGAAGCTTTCTTT. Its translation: CASSGDSANTEAFF.

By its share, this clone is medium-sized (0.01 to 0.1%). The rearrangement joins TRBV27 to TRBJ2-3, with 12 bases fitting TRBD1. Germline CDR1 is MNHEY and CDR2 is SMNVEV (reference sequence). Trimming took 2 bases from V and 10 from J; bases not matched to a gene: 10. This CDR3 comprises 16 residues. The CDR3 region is CASSLTLGTGGIAQYF. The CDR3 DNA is TGTGCCAGCAGTTTAACCCTAGGGACAGGGGGCATCGCGCAGTATTTT.

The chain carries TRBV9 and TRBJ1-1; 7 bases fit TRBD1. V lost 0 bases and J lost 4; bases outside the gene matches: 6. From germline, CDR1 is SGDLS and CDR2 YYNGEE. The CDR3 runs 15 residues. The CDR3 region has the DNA TGTGCCAGCAGCGTAGATGTGCAGGGGGGCACTGAAGCTTTCTTT. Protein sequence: CASSVDVQGGTEAFF.

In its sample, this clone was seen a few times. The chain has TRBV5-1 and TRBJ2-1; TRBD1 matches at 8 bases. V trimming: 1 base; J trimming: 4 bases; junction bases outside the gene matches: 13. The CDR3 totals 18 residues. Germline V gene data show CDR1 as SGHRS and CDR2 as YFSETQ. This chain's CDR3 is CASSLWQGAGSMYNEQFF. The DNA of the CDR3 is TGCGCCAGCAGCTTGTGGCAGGGGGCCGGTTCCATGTACAATGAGCAGTTCTTC.

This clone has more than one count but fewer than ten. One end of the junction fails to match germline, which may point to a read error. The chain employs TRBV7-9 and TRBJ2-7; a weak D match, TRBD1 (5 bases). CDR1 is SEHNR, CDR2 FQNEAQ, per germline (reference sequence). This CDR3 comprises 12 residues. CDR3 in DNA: TGTTCCAGCAGCTACAGGCCCGGGGAGCAGTACTTC. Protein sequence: CSSSYRPGEQYF. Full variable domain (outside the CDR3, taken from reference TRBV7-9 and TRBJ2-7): DTGVSQNPRHKITKRGQNVTFRCDPISEHNRLYWYRQTLGQGPEFLTYFQNEAQLEKSRLLSDRFSAERPKGSFSTLEIQRTEQGDSAMYLCSSSYRPGEQYFGPGTRLTVT.

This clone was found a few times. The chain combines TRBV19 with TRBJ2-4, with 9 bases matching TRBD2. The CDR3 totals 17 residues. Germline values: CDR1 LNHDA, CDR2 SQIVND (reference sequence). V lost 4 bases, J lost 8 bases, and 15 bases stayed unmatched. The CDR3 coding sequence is TGTGCCAGTAGTAGTCCCGGGGGGGGACTAGCTCTCGACATTCAGTACTTC. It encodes CASSSPGGGLALDIQYF.

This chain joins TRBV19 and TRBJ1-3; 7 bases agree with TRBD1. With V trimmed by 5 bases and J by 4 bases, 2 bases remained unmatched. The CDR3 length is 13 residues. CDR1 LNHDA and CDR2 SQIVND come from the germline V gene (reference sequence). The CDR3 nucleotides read TGTGCCAGTAGTGGGACAGTCGGAAACACCATATATTTT. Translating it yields CASSGTVGNTIYF.

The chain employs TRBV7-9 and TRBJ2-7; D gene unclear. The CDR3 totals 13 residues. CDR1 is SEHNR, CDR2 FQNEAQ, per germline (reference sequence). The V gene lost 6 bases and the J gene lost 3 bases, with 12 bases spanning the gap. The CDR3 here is CASSLDTSYEQYF. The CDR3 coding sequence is TGTGCCAGCAGTCTTGACACGAGCTACGAGCAGTACTTC. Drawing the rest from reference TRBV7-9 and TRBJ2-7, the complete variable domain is DTGVSQNPRHKITKRGQNVTFRCDPISEHNRLYWYRQTLGQGPEFLTYFQNEAQLEKSRLLSDRFSAERPKGSFSTLEIQRTEQGDSAMYLCASSLDTSYEQYFGPGTRLTVT.

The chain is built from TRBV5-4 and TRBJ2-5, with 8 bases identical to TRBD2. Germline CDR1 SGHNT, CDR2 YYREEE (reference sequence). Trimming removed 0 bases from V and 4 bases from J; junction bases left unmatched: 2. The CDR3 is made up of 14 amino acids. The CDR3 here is CASSLAAGAETQYF. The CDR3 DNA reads TGTGCCAGCAGCTTGGCAGCGGGAGCAGAGACCCAGTACTTC.

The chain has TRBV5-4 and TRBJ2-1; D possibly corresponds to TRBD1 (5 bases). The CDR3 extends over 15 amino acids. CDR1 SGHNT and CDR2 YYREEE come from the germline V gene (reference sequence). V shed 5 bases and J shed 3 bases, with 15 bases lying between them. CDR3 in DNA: TGTGCCAGCAGATTCAGGGCCAGTGTCTACAATGAGCAGTTCTTC. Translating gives CASRFRASVYNEQFF.

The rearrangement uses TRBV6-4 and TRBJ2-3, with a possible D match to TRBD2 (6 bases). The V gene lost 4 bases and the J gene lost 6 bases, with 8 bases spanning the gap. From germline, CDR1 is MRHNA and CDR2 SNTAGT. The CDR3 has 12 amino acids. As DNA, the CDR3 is TGTGCCAGCAGTGCGGCGGGGGATACGCAGTATTTT. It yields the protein CASSAAGDTQYF.

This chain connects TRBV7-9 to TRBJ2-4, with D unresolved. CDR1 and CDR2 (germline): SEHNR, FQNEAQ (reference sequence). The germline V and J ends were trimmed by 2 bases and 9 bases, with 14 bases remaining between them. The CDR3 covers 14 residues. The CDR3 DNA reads TGTGCCAGCAGCTTATCTGGCGCCGCAGGCATTCAGTACTTC. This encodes CASSLSGAAGIQYF.

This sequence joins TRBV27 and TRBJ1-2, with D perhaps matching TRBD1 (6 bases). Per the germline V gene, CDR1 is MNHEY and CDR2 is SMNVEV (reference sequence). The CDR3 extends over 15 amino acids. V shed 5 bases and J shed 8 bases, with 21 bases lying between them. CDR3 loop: CASSITRGQTTGYTF. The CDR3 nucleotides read TGTGCCAGCAGTATTACCCGGGGACAAACGACGGGCTACACCTTC.

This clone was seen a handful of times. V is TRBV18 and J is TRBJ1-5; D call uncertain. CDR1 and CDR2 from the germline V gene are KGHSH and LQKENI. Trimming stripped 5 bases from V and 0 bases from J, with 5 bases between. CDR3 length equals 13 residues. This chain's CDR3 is CASSESSNQPQHF. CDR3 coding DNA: TGTGCCAGCTCAGAGTCTAGCAATCAGCCCCAGCATTTT.

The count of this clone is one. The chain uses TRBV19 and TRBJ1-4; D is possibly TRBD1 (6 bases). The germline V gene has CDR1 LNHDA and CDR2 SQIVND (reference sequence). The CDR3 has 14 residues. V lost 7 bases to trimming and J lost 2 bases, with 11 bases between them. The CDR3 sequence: CASTFDRTNEKLFF. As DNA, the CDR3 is TGTGCCAGTACGTTTGACAGGACTAATGAAAAACTGTTTTTT.

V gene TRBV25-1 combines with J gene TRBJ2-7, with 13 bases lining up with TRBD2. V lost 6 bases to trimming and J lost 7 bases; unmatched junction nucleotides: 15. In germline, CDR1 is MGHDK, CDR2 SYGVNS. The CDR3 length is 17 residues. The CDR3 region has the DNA TGTGCCAGCAGCACCGGGACTAGCGGGACCCTCTCGGGGGAGCAGTACTTC. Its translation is CASSTGTSGTLSGEQYF.

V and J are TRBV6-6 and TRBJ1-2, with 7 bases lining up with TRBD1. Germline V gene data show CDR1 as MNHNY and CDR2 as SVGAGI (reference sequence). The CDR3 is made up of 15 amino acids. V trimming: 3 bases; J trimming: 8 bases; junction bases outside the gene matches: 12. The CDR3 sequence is CASSYRRDRDRGYTF. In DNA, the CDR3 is TGTGCCAGCAGTTATCGCCGGGACAGAGATCGAGGCTACACCTTC.

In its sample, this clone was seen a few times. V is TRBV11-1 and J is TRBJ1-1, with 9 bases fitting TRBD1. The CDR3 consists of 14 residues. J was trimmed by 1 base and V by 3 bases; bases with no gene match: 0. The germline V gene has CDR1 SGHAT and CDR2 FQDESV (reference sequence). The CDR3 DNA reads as TGTGCCAGCAGCTTGACAGGGGGGAACACTGAAGCTTTCTTT. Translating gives CASSLTGGNTEAFF. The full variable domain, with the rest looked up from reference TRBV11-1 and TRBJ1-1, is EAEVAQSPRYKITEKSQAVAFWCDPISGHATLYWYRQILGQGPELLVQFQDESVVDDSQLPKDRFSAERLKGVDSTLKIQPAELGDSAMYLCASSLTGGNTEAFFGQGTRLTVV.

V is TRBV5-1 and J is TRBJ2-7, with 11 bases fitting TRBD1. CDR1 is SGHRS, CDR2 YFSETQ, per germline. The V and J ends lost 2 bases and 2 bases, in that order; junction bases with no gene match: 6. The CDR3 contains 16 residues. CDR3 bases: TGCGCCAGCAGCTTACCGGGACAGGGGGTACCCTACGAGCAGTACTTC. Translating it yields CASSLPGQGVPYEQYF.

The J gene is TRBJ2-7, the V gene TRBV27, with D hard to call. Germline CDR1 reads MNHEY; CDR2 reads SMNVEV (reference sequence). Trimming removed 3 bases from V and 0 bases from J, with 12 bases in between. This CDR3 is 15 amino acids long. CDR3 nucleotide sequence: TGTGCCAGCAGTTTCCTCTTAATTATCTCCTACGAGCAGTACTTC. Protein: CASSFLLIISYEQYF.

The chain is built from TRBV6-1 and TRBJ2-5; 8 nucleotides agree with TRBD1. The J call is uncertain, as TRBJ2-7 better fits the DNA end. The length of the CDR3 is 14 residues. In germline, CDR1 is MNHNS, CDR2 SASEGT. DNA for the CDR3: TGTGCCAGCAGTGGGACAGGGTGGTCGAGCGAGCAGTACTTC. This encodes CASSGTGWSSEQYF.

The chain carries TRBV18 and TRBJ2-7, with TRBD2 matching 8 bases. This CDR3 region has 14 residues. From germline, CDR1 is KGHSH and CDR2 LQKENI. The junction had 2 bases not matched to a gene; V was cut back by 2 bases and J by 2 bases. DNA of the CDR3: TGTGCCAGCTCACCAAGGGGACTAGCCTACGAGCAGTACTTC. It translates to CASSPRGLAYEQYF.

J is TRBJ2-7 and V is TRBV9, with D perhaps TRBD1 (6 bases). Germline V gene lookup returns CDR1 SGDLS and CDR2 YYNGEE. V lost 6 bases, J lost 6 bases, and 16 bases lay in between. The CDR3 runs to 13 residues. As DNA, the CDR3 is TGTGCCAGCAATCGGGACATTCTATCCGAGCAGTACTTC. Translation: CASNRDILSEQYF.

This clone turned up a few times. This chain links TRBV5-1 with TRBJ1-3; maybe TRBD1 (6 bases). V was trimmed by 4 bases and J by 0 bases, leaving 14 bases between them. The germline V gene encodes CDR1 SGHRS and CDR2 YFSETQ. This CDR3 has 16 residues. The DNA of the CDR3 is TGCGCCAGCAGCGGAACGACAGGCAGCTCTGGAAACACCATATATTTT. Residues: CASSGTTGSSGNTIYF.

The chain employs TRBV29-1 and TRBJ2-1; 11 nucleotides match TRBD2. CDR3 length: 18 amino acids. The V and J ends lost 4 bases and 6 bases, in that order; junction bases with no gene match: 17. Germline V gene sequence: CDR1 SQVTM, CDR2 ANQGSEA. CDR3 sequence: CSVVVVVAGGLRRNEQFF. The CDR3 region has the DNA TGCAGCGTTGTCGTGGTGGTAGCGGGAGGGTTGAGACGCAATGAGCAGTTCTTC.